The next 14 T cell receptor beta chains were all read from a single sample in a study of T cell responses to AZD1222 COVID-19 vaccine. The method was immunoSEQ multiplex PCR; TCRdb's version includes in-frame clones alone and lacks a portion of them. The sample has approximately 150,000 clones, roughly 94% seen once. The sequencing used peripheral blood, collected on day 0 of AZD1222 vaccination. The receptors shown here come from an adult in good health.

The chain recombines TRBV4-1 with TRBJ2-5; 8 positions agree with TRBD1. The CDR3 is 14 amino acids. The ends lost 6 bases at V and 3 bases at J; junction bases unmatched: 6. In germline, CDR1 is MGHRA, CDR2 YSYEKL. The CDR3 region has the DNA TGCGCCAGCAGAGACACGGGACAGGAAGAGACCCAGTACTTC. Protein sequence: CASRDTGQEETQYF.

The rearrangement uses TRBV19 and TRBJ1-1; no clear D. This CDR3 comprises 13 residues. Germline-derived CDR1 and CDR2 are LNHDA and SQIVND (reference sequence). V was cut by 7 bases and J by 0 bases, with 9 bases left in between. This CDR3 reads CASTPTVNTEAFF. The DNA for the CDR3 is TGTGCCAGTACCCCGACTGTGAACACTGAAGCTTTCTTT. Complete variable domain (other parts from reference TRBV19 and TRBJ1-1): DGGITQSPKYLFRKEGQNVTLSCEQNLNHDAMYWYRQDPGQGLRLIYYSQIVNDFQKGDIAEGYSVSREKKESFPLTVTSAQKNPTAFYLCASTPTVNTEAFFGQGTRLTVV.

This clone was recorded only once. The chain uses TRBV6-5 and TRBJ1-2, with D possibly being TRBD1 (6 bases). Germline assignment: CDR1 MNHEY and CDR2 SVGAGI. There are 14 residues in the CDR3. V was shortened by 7 bases and J by 2 bases, with 14 bases between the two germline ends. The CDR3 DNA follows: TGTGCCAGCACCCCGGGGGGGGCGAACTATGGCTACACCTTC. The encoded protein is CASTPGGANYGYTF.

This chain joins TRBV6-5 and TRBJ2-4, with TRBD1 matching over 7 bases. CDR3 length: 14 residues. J lost 8 bases, V lost 8 bases, and 12 bases had no gene match. The V gene's germline CDR1 is MNHEY and CDR2 SVGAGI. Written as DNA, the CDR3 is TGTGCCAGCTCGGATGACAGGGTCATCGACATTCAGTACTTC. The encoded protein is CASSDDRVIDIQYF.

The rearrangement links TRBV4-1 to TRBJ2-7; 8 bases fit TRBD2. The CDR3 has 15 residues. The J segment lost 1 base and the V segment lost 1 base, leaving 3 bases of the junction unmatched. Germline V gives CDR1 MGHRA, CDR2 YSYEKL. CDR3 DNA sequence: TGCGCCAGCAGCCAAGTACTAGCGGCGTCCTACGAGCAGTACGTC. Residues: CASSQVLAASYEQYV.

This clone was seen a few times. The chain couples TRBV1 to TRBJ2-7; the DNA was not compared with TRBD2, the D call given in the table. TRBV1 is deemed a pseudogene. This CDR3 contains 13 residues. This CDR3 is CTRLPSANYEQYV. The CDR3 DNA sequence: TGCACCCGACTACCCAGCGCCAACTACGAGCAGTACGTC.

This rearrangement joins TRBV4-1 to TRBJ2-5; the D gene is possibly TRBD1 (6 bases). This CDR3 contains 17 residues. The V gene's germline CDR1 is MGHRA and CDR2 YSYEKL. The V gene lost 1 base and the J gene lost 2 bases, with 17 bases spanning the gap. The CDR3 DNA follows: TGCGCCAGCAGCCAAGCACCTATGGGCAGGGGACAAGAGACCCAGTACTTC. It translates to CASSQAPMGRGQETQYF.

This chain links TRBV2 with TRBJ2-1; D may be TRBD2 (5 bases). Germline V CDR1 and CDR2: SNHLY, FYNNEI. Trimming left V 3 bases short and J 5 bases short, with 11 bases between. The CDR3 runs to 14 residues. The CDR3 is CASSDPDFNNEQFF. CDR3 nucleotides: TGTGCCAGCAGTGACCCGGACTTCAACAATGAGCAGTTCTTC.

This rearrangement joins TRBV28 to TRBJ2-2; weak D call: TRBD1 (6 bases). CDR1 and CDR2 from the germline V gene are MDHEN and SYDVKM. There are 16 residues in the CDR3. Trimming took 4 bases from V and 7 from J, leaving 19 bases between them. CDR3 residues: CASSSPTPGHNGELFF. Written as DNA, the CDR3 is TGTGCCAGCAGTTCCCCCACCCCGGGACATAACGGGGAGCTGTTTTTT.

In the case of this clone: Other DNA sequences in this specimen translate into the identical CDR3. This chain joins TRBV28 and TRBJ1-5; 9 bases map to TRBD1. The CDR3 is made up of 14 amino acids. Germline V gene lookup returns CDR1 MDHEN and CDR2 SYDVKM. J gave up 4 bases and V 5 bases, and 3 bases lay outside the gene matches. The CDR3 reads CASSLGQGNQPQHF. CDR3 DNA sequence: TGTGCCAGCAGTCTCGGACAGGGGAATCAGCCCCAGCATTTT.

The J gene is TRBJ2-3, the V gene TRBV7-3, with a tentative D call TRBD2 (6 bases). V was pared by 0 bases and J by 3 bases, with 16 bases between. The CDR3 has 17 residues. Looked up from germline, CDR1 is SGHTA and CDR2 is FQGTGA. Written as DNA, the CDR3 is TGTGCCAGCAGCTTAACGTACGGGGGACTGGGGACAGATACGCAGTATTTT. Its protein product is CASSLTYGGLGTDTQYF.

The chain carries TRBV2 and TRBJ1-5; 8 bases align to TRBD1. V trimming: 6 bases; J trimming: 0 bases; junction bases outside the gene matches: 7. This CDR3 is 16 amino acids long. Germline lookup yields CDR1 SNHLY and CDR2 FYNNEI. In nucleotides, the CDR3 is TGTGCCAGCAGAAAGGACAGGGATAATAGCAATCAGCCCCAGCATTTT. This sequence encodes CASRKDRDNSNQPQHF.

The chain couples TRBV5-5 to TRBJ1-1; TRBD1 matches at 10 bases. Germline CDR1 reads SGHKS; CDR2 reads YYEKEE (reference sequence). The CDR3 has 18 residues. Trimming cost V 2 bases and J 3 bases; bases outside gene matches: 13. The CDR3 DNA follows: TGTGCCAGCAGCTTTCGGCTGGATGGACAGGGGGGGTACACTGAAGCTTTCTTT. It specifies CASSFRLDGQGGYTEAFF.

The chain couples TRBV19 to TRBJ1-5; a possible D gene is TRBD1 (5 bases). Germline V gives CDR1 LNHDA, CDR2 SQIVND (reference sequence). CDR3 length: 16 residues. Between the trimmed V and J ends, which lost 5 bases and 5 bases, there was a span of 19 bases. CDR3 DNA sequence: TGTGCCAGTAGTTCTCAGGGCAGGGAAGTCGATCAGCCCCAGCATTTT. Its protein product is CASSSQGREVDQPQHF. The complete variable domain, with remaining parts taken from reference TRBV19 and TRBJ1-5, reads DGGITQSPKYLFRKEGQNVTLSCEQNLNHDAMYWYRQDPGQGLRLIYYSQIVNDFQKGDIAEGYSVSREKKESFPLTVTSAQKNPTAFYLCASSSQGREVDQPQHFGDGTRLSIL.